These T cell receptor beta chains were read from a single sample in a study of cytomegalovirus exposure and HLA in healthy donors. Generated by immunoSEQ multiplex PCR, the TCRdb table keeps only in-frame clones and is missing some. The repertoire consists of 100,000 to 150,000 clones, with 70% to 90% occurring once and the leading ten covering approximately 5.6%. Sequenced sample: PBMCs. All receptors come from a middle-aged woman in good health and CMV-seropositive. Both conserved end residues are part of each CDR3. The D gene is left open where the match is weak. For some rows the clone size is stated as once, few or many, or as a class when expanded; others skip it.

D | J | V | size | DNA | CDR3
TRBD2 | TRBJ2-7 | TRBV5-1 | . | TGCGCCAGCAGCTTGAGCCAGCGGGAGCCCTCCTACGAGCAGTACTTC | CASSLSQREPSYEQYF
. | TRBJ1-2 | TRBV27 | . | TGTGCCAGCAGTTTGACAGTAAACTATGGCTACACCTTC | CASSLTVNYGYTF
. | TRBJ1-5 | TRBV27 | . | TGTGCCAGCAGTTTTTCAGGGGCGAAGCAGCCCCAGCATTTT | CASSFSGAKQPQHF
TRBD2 | TRBJ2-1 | TRBV6-4 | . | TGTGCCAGCAGTGACGGGACTAGCGGACACTCCTACAATGAGCAGTTCTTC | CASSDGTSGHSYNEQFF
. | TRBJ1-4 | TRBV29-1 | . | TGCAGCGTCGGACAGAGAAATGAAAAACTGTTTTTT | CSVGQRNEKLFF
. | TRBJ2-1 | TRBV7-8 | . | TGTGCCAGCTCTGTGGGGCGCGGGGCGGGCAATGAGCAGTTCTTC | CASSVGRGAGNEQFF
. | TRBJ1-2 | TRBV7-9 | once | TGTGCCAGCAGCCCGCGGGCTAACTATGGCTACACCTTC | CASSPRANYGYTF
. | TRBJ2-1 | TRBV12-5 | . | TGTGCTAGTGGCCCCCCGGCATGGGGCGATGAGCAGTTCTTC | CASGPPAWGDEQFF
TRBD1 | TRBJ1-1 | TRBV6-1 | . | TGTGCCAGCAGTGGGGACAGCCTTTCTGAAGCTTTCTTT | CASSGDSLSEAFF
TRBD1 | TRBJ2-2 | TRBV5-1 | few | TGCGCCAGCAGAGCGACAGGGGACACCGGGGAGCTGTTTTTT | CASRATGDTGELFF
. | TRBJ2-7 | TRBV6-5 | . | TGTGCCAGCAGTAAACAGTCCTACGAGCAGTACTTC | CASSKQSYEQYF
TRBD1 | TRBJ2-1 | TRBV5-4 | . | TGTGCCAGCAGCTTGGACTATGGACAGGGGGACAATGAGCAGTTCTTC | CASSLDYGQGDNEQFF
TRBD2 | TRBJ2-1 | TRBV6-5 | . | TGTGCCAGCAGTTACTTGACTAGCGGGGCGGGTAATGAGCAGTTCTTC | CASSYLTSGAGNEQFF
. | TRBJ2-1 | TRBV4-3 | . | TGCGCCAGCAGCCAAGACAGTGACGCAGGGACTGGCTCCTACAATGAGCAGTTCTTC | CASSQDSDAGTGSYNEQFF
TRBD2 | TRBJ2-3 | TRBV29-1 | once | TGCAGCGTTGGCGGGGGGGGAACCACAGATACGCAGTATTTT | CSVGGGGTTDTQYF
TRBD1 | TRBJ1-2 | TRBV5-1 | . | TGCGCCAGCAGCACCCAGACAGGGACGGGTGGCTACACCTTC | CASSTQTGTGGYTF
. | TRBJ2-7 | TRBV21-1 | . | TGTGCCAGCAGCAAAAGGGACAGAAACAGCGGGAGGAGTCAATCCTACGAGCAGTACTTC | CASSKRDRNSGRSQSYEQYF
TRBD2 | TRBJ2-3 | TRBV12-5 | . | TGTGCTAGTGGTTCGCCTGATGAAGCGGGGGGAGATACGCAGTATTTT | CASGSPDEAGGDTQYF
. | TRBJ1-1 | TRBV2 | . | TGTGCCAGCAGTGAAGCATGGGGCCCCACTGAAGCTTTCTTT | CASSEAWGPTEAFF
. | TRBJ1-5 | TRBV7-2 | once | TGTGCCAGCAGCCGTACAGACAATCAGCCCCAGCATTTT | CASSRTDNQPQHF
TRBD1 | TRBJ1-5 | TRBV4-3 | . | TGCGCCAGCAGCCAAGATGCTGGGACAGGGCGTCAGCCCCAGCATTTT | CASSQDAGTGRQPQHF
. | TRBJ2-6 | TRBV7-2 | . | TGTGCCAGCAGCTTAGAAGTCTTGAGCTCTGGGGCCAACGTCCTGACTTTC | CASSLEVLSSGANVLTF
TRBD1 | TRBJ2-1 | TRBV5-1 | . | TGCGCCAGCAGCACTATGGACAGGGAAAACAATGAGCAGTTCTTC | CASSTMDRENNEQFF
TRBD2 | TRBJ2-2 | TRBV5-4 | . | TGTGCCAGCAGCTTGCAGTTAACTAGCGGGCCGAGGGCCACCGGGGAGCTGTTTTTT | CASSLQLTSGPRATGELFF
. | TRBJ2-7 | TRBV18 | . | TGTGCCAGCTCACCACCGGGCACTTACTTCTACGAGCAGTACTTC | CASSPPGTYFYEQYF
TRBD1 | TRBJ1-2 | TRBV4-1 | . | TGCGCCAGCAGCCAACAACGGGACAGCCACTATGGCTACACCTTC | CASSQQRDSHYGYTF
. | TRBJ2-1 | TRBV6-5 | . | TGTGCCAGCAGTCCAACCTTTAGTGGCAATGAGCAGTTCTTC | CASSPTFSGNEQFF
TRBD1 | TRBJ1-1 | TRBV19 | . | TGTGCCAGCCGGGCGACAGGGGCCAACACTGAAGCTTTCTTT | CASRATGANTEAFF
TRBD1 | TRBJ2-7 | TRBV11-3 | . | TGTGCCAGCAGCCCAGGACAGGGGCGTTCCTACGAGCAGTACTTC | CASSPGQGRSYEQYF
TRBD2 | TRBJ2-7 | TRBV10-3 | . | TGTGCCATCAGTGATCGATTGGCGGGAGATCCCTACGAGCAGTACTTC | CAISDRLAGDPYEQYF
. | TRBJ1-4 | TRBV5-1 | once | TGCGCCAGCAGCCCTGGGGGGGAAGGGGAAAAACTGTTTTTT | CASSPGGEGEKLFF
TRBD1 | TRBJ1-5 | TRBV27 | . | TGTGCCAGCGCACCGGACAGGCTTCAGCCCCAGCATTTT | CASAPDRLQPQHF
TRBD2 | TRBJ2-7 | TRBV7-2 | few | TGTGCCAGCAGCTTAGTTAGGGGACTAGCGGGAGGGAATTTAGGCGAGCAGTACTTC | CASSLVRGLAGGNLGEQYF
TRBD2 | TRBJ2-7 | TRBV7-9 | . | TGTGCCAGCAGCTTAGGCGGGGGGGCGGTCCACGAGCAGTACTTC | CASSLGGGAVHEQYF
TRBD1 | TRBJ2-2 | TRBV27 | once | TGTGCCAGCAGCCCCGGGACAGGGGGCAACACCGGGGAGCTGTTTTTT | CASSPGTGGNTGELFF
. | TRBJ2-7 | TRBV28 | . | TGTGCCAGCAGTCCACCTTCGGGGGAGCAGTACTTC | CASSPPSGEQYF
. | TRBJ2-2 | TRBV7-2 | once | TGTGCCAGCAGCTTGAGACAAGCGAACACCGGGGAGCTGTTTTTT | CASSLRQANTGELFF
. | TRBJ2-1 | TRBV7-9 | . | TGTGCCAGCAGCTTAGCCGAGGCGGTCTACAATGAGCAGTTCTTC | CASSLAEAVYNEQFF
TRBD2 | TRBJ2-3 | TRBV11-2 | . | TGTGCCAGCAGCCCCAGCCGGACTAGCGGGAGATCGGATTTT | CASSPSRTSGRSDF
TRBD1 | TRBJ1-2 | TRBV6-4 | . | TGTGCCAGCAGTGAGGAGGGGGCGACGGGTGGCTACACCTTC | CASSEEGATGGYTF
TRBD2 | TRBJ2-1 | TRBV19 | once | TGTGCCAGTACCCGAGGACTAGCGGGAGGGCGAGACTACAATGAGCAGTTCTTC | CASTRGLAGGRDYNEQFF
TRBD2 | TRBJ2-7 | TRBV7-2 | . | TGTGCCAGCAGCTTAGGGGTGGGAGGGAGCTCCTACGAGCAGTACTTC | CASSLGVGGSSYEQYF
TRBD1 | TRBJ2-2 | TRBV5-1 | . | TGCGCCAGCAGCTACAGGACAGGGCAGAACACCGGGGAGCTGTTTTTT | CASSYRTGQNTGELFF
TRBD1 | TRBJ2-1 | TRBV4-2 | . | TGTGCCAGCAGCCCCACGGGACAGAACAATGAGCAGTTCTTC | CASSPTGQNNEQFF
. | TRBJ1-1 | TRBV5-1 | . | TGCGCCAGCAGCTTGCAAACAGCCAGCAACACTGAAGCTTTCTTT | CASSLQTASNTEAFF
TRBD2 | TRBJ2-3 | TRBV6-4 | few | TGTGCCAGCAGTAGCGGGACTACCACAGATACGCAGTATTTT | CASSSGTTTDTQYF
. | TRBJ2-7 | TRBV19 | . | TGTGCCAGTAGTATCGCTTTGGGGCCATCCTACGAGCAGTACTTC | CASSIALGPSYEQYF
TRBD1 | TRBJ1-1 | TRBV7-9 | . | TGTGCCAGCCCCGGGACAGGGGACACTGAAGCTTTCTTT | CASPGTGDTEAFF
TRBD1 | TRBJ1-1 | TRBV18 | few | TGTGCCAGCTCACCAGGGACAGGGATCACTGAAGCTTTCTTT | CASSPGTGITEAFF
. | TRBJ1-4 | TRBV10-1 | . | TGCGCCAGCAGTAGATCCAAGGGGCAGACAACTAATGAAAAACTGTTTTTT | CASSRSKGQTTNEKLFF
TRBD1 | TRBJ2-7 | TRBV28 | . | TGTGCCAGCAGTTCGACAGGGGGCCTCAACTACGAGCAGTACTTC | CASSSTGGLNYEQYF
TRBD1 | TRBJ2-5 | TRBV7-2 | few | TGTGCCAGCAGCTTCGGGACAGAAGAGACCCAGTACTTC | CASSFGTEETQYF
TRBD2 | TRBJ2-1 | TRBV4-2 | . | TGTGCCAGCAGCGGGTCCGGGACTAGCGGGGGCTCGAGCTCCTACAATGAGCAGTTCTTC | CASSGSGTSGGSSSYNEQFF
. | TRBJ2-1 | TRBV27 | . | TGTGCCAGCAGTTTATCGCAGGGCGCGCGTTGGGAGTTCTTC | CASSLSQGARWEFF
TRBD2 | TRBJ2-7 | TRBV19 | . | TGTGCCAGTAGTATACTAGCGGGAGGTTCCTACGAGCAGTACTTC | CASSILAGGSYEQYF
. | TRBJ1-1 | TRBV6-4 | . | TGTGCCAGCAGTGATTCTACTAGAGCTTTCTTT | CASSDSTRAFF
TRBD1 | TRBJ2-7 | TRBV19 | . | TGTGCCAGTAGTGTCGGGACAGGGCCTTACGAGCAGTACTTC | CASSVGTGPYEQYF
TRBD1 | TRBJ1-5 | TRBV28 | few | TGTGCCAGCAGTCCCCAGAGGGGGGGGACAGGGGGCCTTCAGCCCCAGCATTTT | CASSPQRGGTGGLQPQHF
. | TRBJ2-7 | TRBV19 | . | TGTGCCAGTAGTATTGGTCCGGTGCGCGGCGAGCAGTACTTC | CASSIGPVRGEQYF
TRBD1 | TRBJ2-7 | TRBV7-8 | . | TGTGCCAGCAGTAGACAGGGCCTCTCCTACGAGCAGTACTTC | CASSRQGLSYEQYF